Listed here are 2 T cell receptor beta chains from one sample, sequenced in a study of response to subunit inactivated influenza vaccine. TCRdb processed the RT-PCR reads anew with MiXCR; each CDR3 protein has one entry. The sample contains around 790,000 distinct CDR3 sequences, around 20% of which appear only once. Material: PBMCs from blood, obtained more than 4 days after vaccination. These TCRs come from a middle-aged man who received an inactivated influenza vaccine.

This clonotype was recorded only once. This rearrangement joins TRBV7-2 to TRBJ2-7; the match to TRBD2 covers 9 bases. The CDR3 totals 15 residues. V was pared by 2 bases and J by 3 bases, with 5 bases of the junction left unmatched. Germline loops: CDR1 SGHTA, CDR2 FQGNSA. CDR3 sequence (DNA): TGTGCCAGCAGCTTAATAGCGGGGGAGTTCTACGAGCAGTACTTC. Its translation is CASSLIAGEFYEQYF. The complete variable domain, with remaining parts taken from reference TRBV7-2 and TRBJ2-7, reads GAGVSQSPSNKVTEKGKDVELRCDPISGHTALYWYRQSLGQGLEFLIYFQGNSAPDKSGLPSDRFSAERTGGSVSTLTIQRTQQEDSAVYLCASSLIAGEFYEQYFGPGTRLTVT.

This clonotype was seen a handful of times. The V call is TRBV12-3 or TRBV12-4, the J call TRBJ2-1, with unresolved D. The germline V and J ends were trimmed by 5 bases and 10 bases, with 12 bases remaining between them. The CDR3 is 12 residues long. CDR3 amino acids: CASSVAFGEQFF. The CDR3 bases are TGTGCCAGCAGTGTCGCTTTCGGCGAGCAGTTCTTC.